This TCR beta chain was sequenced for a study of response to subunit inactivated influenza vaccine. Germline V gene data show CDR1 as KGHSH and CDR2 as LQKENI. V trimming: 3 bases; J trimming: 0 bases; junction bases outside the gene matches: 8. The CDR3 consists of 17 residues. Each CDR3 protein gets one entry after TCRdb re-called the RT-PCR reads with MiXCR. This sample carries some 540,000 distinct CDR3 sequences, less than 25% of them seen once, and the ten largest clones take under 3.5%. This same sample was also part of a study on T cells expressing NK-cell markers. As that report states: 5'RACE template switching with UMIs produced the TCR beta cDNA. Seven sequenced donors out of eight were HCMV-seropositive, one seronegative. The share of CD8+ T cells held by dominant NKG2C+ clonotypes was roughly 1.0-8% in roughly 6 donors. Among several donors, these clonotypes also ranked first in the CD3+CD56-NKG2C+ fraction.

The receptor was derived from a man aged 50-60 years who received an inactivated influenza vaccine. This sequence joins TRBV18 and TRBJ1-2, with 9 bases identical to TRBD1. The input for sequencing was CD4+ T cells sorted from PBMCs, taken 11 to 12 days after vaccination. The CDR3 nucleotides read TGTGCCAGCTCACCCCTCGACAGGGGGAGTACTAACTATGGCTACACCTTC. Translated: CASSPLDRGSTNYGYTF.